These 25 T cell receptor beta chains came from one sample sequenced in a study of blood T cell repertoires in COVID-19. Data came from immunoSEQ multiplex PCR; TCRdb stores just in-frame clones and leaves some out. The sample lists some 180,000 clones, 70% to 90% occurring once. The sequenced material came from PBMCs or T cells enriched from blood (not recorded which). The source of these receptors is a woman aged 40 to 55 in a cohort exposed to, infected with or recovered from COVID-19 (not recorded which).

CDR3 in DNA: TGTGCCTCCCAGACTAGCGGGTTCCAAGAGACCCAGTACTTC. It encodes CASQTSGFQETQYF. V gene TRBV30 combines with J gene TRBJ2-5, with 10 bases identical to TRBD2. Germline trimming cut 7 bases from V and 1 base from J; bases unmatched to any gene: 6. The CDR3 contains 14 residues. CDR1 and CDR2 from the germline V gene are GTSNPN and SVGIG (reference sequence).

The CDR3 DNA follows: TGCGCCAGCAGCCATGGGGGCCCGGATCACTATGGCTACACCTTC. Translated: CASSHGGPDHYGYTF. The chain uses TRBV4-1 and TRBJ1-2, with a possible D match to TRBD1 (6 bases). Germline V lookup: CDR1 MGHRA, CDR2 YSYEKL. V lost 3 bases, J lost 3 bases, and 14 bases lay in between. The CDR3 contains 15 residues.

The chain has TRBV10-2 and TRBJ2-3; 9 bases map to TRBD2. The CDR3 consists of 13 residues. With 10 bases clipped from V and 1 base from J, the junction kept 3 bases outside the gene matches. Germline CDR1 WSHSY, CDR2 SAAADI. CDR3 loop: CAILAGGTDTQYF. The CDR3 coding sequence is TGCGCCATCTTAGCGGGGGGCACAGATACGCAGTATTTT.

The chain has TRBV4-1 and TRBJ1-2, with 8 bases identical to TRBD1. V dropped 3 bases and J dropped 8; count of bases not matched to a gene: 11. CDR3 length equals 15 residues. Germline CDR1 and CDR2: MGHRA and YSYEKL. The CDR3 DNA reads TGCGCCAGCAGCCAGGTCCGGACAGGGAATAGGGGCTACACCTTC. This encodes CASSQVRTGNRGYTF.

The chain has TRBV7-9 and TRBJ2-2; the D is unclear. Trimming shortened V by 2 bases and J by 2 bases, and 6 bases separated the two germline ends. The CDR3 has 14 residues. From germline, CDR1 is SEHNR and CDR2 FQNEAQ (reference sequence). CDR3 DNA sequence: TGTGCCAGCAGCTTATCCAGAAACACCGGGGAGCTGTTTTTT. Translation: CASSLSRNTGELFF. Based on the CDR3 plus reference TRBV7-9 and TRBJ2-2, the full variable domain is DTGVSQNPRHKITKRGQNVTFRCDPISEHNRLYWYRQTLGQGPEFLTYFQNEAQLEKSRLLSDRFSAERPKGSFSTLEIQRTEQGDSAMYLCASSLSRNTGELFFGEGSRLTVL.

This clone was detected only once. The chain couples TRBV4-1 to TRBJ1-1; D is ambiguous. V lost 1 base, J lost 10 bases, and 13 bases lay in between. Looked up from germline, CDR1 is MGHRA and CDR2 is YSYEKL. There are 13 residues in the CDR3. The CDR3 is CASSQVDIVGAFF. The CDR3 DNA reads TGCGCCAGCAGCCAAGTAGATATTGTTGGAGCTTTCTTT.

This chain connects TRBV24-1 to TRBJ1-6; D perhaps matches TRBD1 (5 bases). The CDR3 covers 18 residues. V lost 6 bases and J 10 bases, leaving 27 bases between the germline ends. Looked up from germline, CDR1 is KGHDR and CDR2 is SFDVKD. CDR3 sequence (DNA): TGTGCCACCAGTATCGGCAGCAGGGAGGCGCTTCAAGGGTCACCCCTCCACTTT. Translated, it gives CATSIGSREALQGSPLHF.

The chain is built from TRBV6-5 and TRBJ1-2, with 8 bases aligning to TRBD1. The CDR3 sequence is 14 residues long. Germline V gene lookup returns CDR1 MNHEY and CDR2 SVGAGI. Unmatched junction bases numbered 11, after V lost 8 bases and J lost 6 bases. DNA of the CDR3: TGTGCCAGCGGATTACAGGGGGGGATCGATGGCTACACCTTC. Its protein is CASGLQGGIDGYTF.

J is TRBJ1-4 and V is TRBV4-1, with 9 bases identical to TRBD1. V lost 4 bases, J lost 7 bases, and 7 bases stayed unmatched. Germline CDR1 is MGHRA and CDR2 is YSYEKL. The CDR3 totals 15 residues. CDR3 sequence reads: CASSLNRGRGEKLFF. In DNA, the CDR3 is TGCGCCAGCAGCCTAAACAGGGGGCGGGGTGAAAAACTGTTTTTT.

The chain recombines TRBV9 with TRBJ2-1; TRBD2 agrees at 8 bases. V gave up 0 bases and J gave up 8 bases; unmatched junction bases: 7. The CDR3 sequence is 15 residues long. Germline V gives CDR1 SGDLS, CDR2 YYNGEE. The CDR3 reads CASSVGGGWDDEQFF. The DNA for the CDR3 is TGTGCCAGCAGCGTAGGCGGGGGGTGGGACGATGAGCAGTTCTTC. The whole variable domain, filled in from reference TRBV9 and TRBJ2-1, reads DSGVTQTPKHLITATGQRVTLRCSPRSGDLSVYWYQQSLDQGLQFLIQYYNGEERAKGNILERFSAQQFPDLHSELNLSSLELGDSALYFCASSVGGGWDDEQFFGPGTRLTVL.

This clone occurred once. The rearrangement uses TRBV4-1 and TRBJ1-2; no clear D. The CDR3 consists of 15 residues. V was cut by 3 bases and J by 5 bases, with 16 bases left in between. Germline V gives CDR1 MGHRA, CDR2 YSYEKL. CDR3 loop: CASSHQEGYGYGYTF. CDR3 in DNA: TGCGCCAGCAGCCACCAAGAGGGATACGGGTATGGCTACACCTTC.

The table lists this clone with a few counts. CDR3 bases: TGTGCCAGCAGCGTACTAGCGGACACCGGGGAGCTGTTTTTT. Residues: CASSVLADTGELFF. The V gene is TRBV9, the J gene TRBJ2-2, with 7 positions matching TRBD2. J was trimmed by 3 bases and V by 1 base; bases with no gene match: 0. The CDR3 is 14 residues long. Germline loops: CDR1 SGDLS, CDR2 YYNGEE.

The chain couples TRBV11-2 to TRBJ2-7; 9 nucleotides match TRBD1. The CDR3 extends over 15 amino acids. With 4 bases clipped from V and 2 bases from J, the junction kept 6 bases outside the gene matches. Germline values: CDR1 SGHAT, CDR2 FQNNGV. In nucleotides, the CDR3 is TGTGCCAGCAGCTCTAAACAGGGGGCCCCCTACGAGCAGTACTTC. It encodes CASSSKQGAPYEQYF.

The J gene is TRBJ1-1, the V gene TRBV11-1; D gene ambiguous. Germline V lookup: CDR1 SGHAT, CDR2 FQDESV (reference sequence). Trimming stripped 3 bases from V and 1 base from J, with 6 bases between. This CDR3 region has 13 residues. CDR3 in DNA: TGTGCCAGCAGCTTGTACAGGAACACTGAAGCTTTCTTT. It is translated as CASSLYRNTEAFF.

The V call is TRBV2, the J call TRBJ2-1; 9 bases are shared with TRBD2. CDR1 is SNHLY and CDR2 is FYNNEI in the germline V gene. V shed 4 bases and J 5 bases; nucleotides not matched to a gene: 3. The CDR3 spans 14 residues. CDR3: CASSGLADNNEQFF. The DNA of the CDR3 is TGTGCCAGCAGTGGACTAGCGGACAACAATGAGCAGTTCTTC.

The J gene is TRBJ2-1, the V gene TRBV19, with 8 bases matching TRBD2. V trimming: 8 bases; J trimming: 9 bases; junction bases outside the gene matches: 18. There are 16 residues in the CDR3. Per germline, CDR1 LNHDA and CDR2 SQIVND (reference sequence). CDR3 coding DNA: TGTGCCAGTTCCCGGGGAACGGGAGGGCGAGTCTTTGAGCAGTTCTTC. Its protein product is CASSRGTGGRVFEQFF.

The chain couples TRBV12-3 or TRBV12-4 to TRBJ1-1; tentative D call: TRBD1 (5 bases). The V end was cut by 5 bases, the J end by 8 bases, with 12 bases between. The CDR3 has 12 amino acids. The CDR3 sequence: CASSMDTSEAFF. The CDR3 nucleotides are TGTGCCAGCAGTATGGACACGTCGGAAGCTTTCTTT.

The chain joins TRBV9 to TRBJ2-3; 9 bases fit TRBD2. Losses at the gene ends were 3 bases for V and 0 bases for J; bases not matched to a gene: 2. The CDR3 has 15 amino acids. Germline values: CDR1 SGDLS, CDR2 YYNGEE. The CDR3 spells CASSASGTSTDTQYF. DNA of the CDR3: TGTGCCAGCAGCGCTAGCGGGACTAGCACAGATACGCAGTATTTT.

Of note for this clone: Other DNA sequences of this sample code for an identical CDR3. This chain uses TRBV28 with TRBJ1-6; 7 bases align to TRBD1. This CDR3 comprises 14 residues. The germline V gene encodes CDR1 MDHEN and CDR2 SYDVKM. V shed 6 bases, J shed 7 bases, and the junction held 6 bases outside the gene matches. CDR3 sequence: CASSLTGTNSPLHF. The CDR3 DNA sequence: TGTGCCAGCAGCCTGACAGGGACGAATTCACCCCTCCACTTT. Full variable domain (rest looked up from reference TRBV28 and TRBJ1-6): DVKVTQSSRYLVKRTGEKVFLECVQDMDHENMFWYRQDPGLGLRLIYFSYDVKMKEKGDIPEGYSVSREKKERFSLILESASTNQTSMYLCASSLTGTNSPLHFGNGTRLTVT.

This clone was seen a handful of times. V and J are TRBV11-2 and TRBJ1-2, with D perhaps matching TRBD1 (5 bases). Germline V gene lookup returns CDR1 SGHAT and CDR2 FQNNGV. Trimming shortened V by 5 bases and J by 3 bases, and 10 bases separated the two germline ends. The CDR3 consists of 13 residues. As DNA, the CDR3 is TGTGCCAGCAGCACTGCAGGGTACTATGGCTACACCTTC. Translated, it gives CASSTAGYYGYTF.

This chain uses TRBV4-1 with TRBJ2-3; TRBD2 aligns across 10 bases. The V segment lost 5 bases and the J segment 4 bases; nucleotides outside the gene matches: 6. The length of the CDR3 is 15 residues. CDR1 is MGHRA, CDR2 YSYEKL, per germline. The CDR3 region has the DNA TGCGCCAGCAGCTCGAGGACTAGCGGTGCAGATACGCAGTATTTT. It encodes CASSSRTSGADTQYF.

This clone has only one observation. The genes are TRBV7-9 and TRBJ1-1; no clear D gene. In germline, CDR1 is SEHNR, CDR2 FQNEAQ (reference sequence). V shed 4 bases and J shed 7 bases, with 7 bases lying between them. The CDR3 loop spans 11 amino acids. CDR3 region: CASSSGDEAFF. CDR3 nucleotide sequence: TGTGCCAGCAGCTCGGGTGATGAAGCTTTCTTT.

The rearrangement uses TRBV19 and TRBJ1-2; TRBD1 might be the D (5 bases). This CDR3 spans 16 amino acids. The germline CDR1 and CDR2 sequences are LNHDA and SQIVND (reference sequence). The ends were cut back, 4 bases at V and 4 bases at J, with 19 bases in the middle. CDR3 DNA sequence: TGTGCCAGTAGTACGAACTCAGGGTTCCAAGGCTATGGCTACACCTTC. This sequence encodes CASSTNSGFQGYGYTF.

The chain links TRBV7-9 to TRBJ2-5; no clear D. The V gene's germline CDR1 is SEHNR and CDR2 FQNEAQ (reference sequence). V lost 2 bases and J lost 4, with 11 bases in between. The CDR3 is made up of 14 amino acids. The CDR3 loop is CASSLLTNRETQYF. The CDR3 DNA follows: TGTGCCAGCAGCTTATTAACAAATCGAGAGACCCAGTACTTC.

The rearrangement joins TRBV30 to TRBJ2-1; the D gene is possibly TRBD2 (6 bases). The germline V gene encodes CDR1 GTSNPN and CDR2 SVGIG (reference sequence). This CDR3 region has 13 residues. Trimming removed 0 bases from V and 4 bases from J, with 7 bases in between. CDR3 coding DNA: TGTGCCTGGAGTGTAGGGACTTACAATGAGCAGTTCTTC. This gives the protein CAWSVGTYNEQFF.